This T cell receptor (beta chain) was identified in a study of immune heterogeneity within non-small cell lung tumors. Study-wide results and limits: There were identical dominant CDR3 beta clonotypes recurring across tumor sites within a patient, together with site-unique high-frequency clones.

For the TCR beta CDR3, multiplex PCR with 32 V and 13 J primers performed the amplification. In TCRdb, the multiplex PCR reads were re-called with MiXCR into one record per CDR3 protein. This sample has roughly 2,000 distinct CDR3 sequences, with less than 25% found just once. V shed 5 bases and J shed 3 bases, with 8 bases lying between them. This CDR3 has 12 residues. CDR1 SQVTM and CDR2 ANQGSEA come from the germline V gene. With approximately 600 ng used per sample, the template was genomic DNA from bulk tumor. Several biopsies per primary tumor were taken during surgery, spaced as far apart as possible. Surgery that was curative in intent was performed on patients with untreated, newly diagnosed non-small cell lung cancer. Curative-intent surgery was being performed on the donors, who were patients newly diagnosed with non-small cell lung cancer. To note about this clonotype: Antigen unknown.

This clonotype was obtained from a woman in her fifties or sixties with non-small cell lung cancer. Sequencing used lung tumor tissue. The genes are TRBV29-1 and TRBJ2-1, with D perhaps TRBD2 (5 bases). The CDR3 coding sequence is TGCAGCGTTCCTAGCCTCTACAATGAGCAGTTCTTC. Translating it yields CSVPSLYNEQFF.